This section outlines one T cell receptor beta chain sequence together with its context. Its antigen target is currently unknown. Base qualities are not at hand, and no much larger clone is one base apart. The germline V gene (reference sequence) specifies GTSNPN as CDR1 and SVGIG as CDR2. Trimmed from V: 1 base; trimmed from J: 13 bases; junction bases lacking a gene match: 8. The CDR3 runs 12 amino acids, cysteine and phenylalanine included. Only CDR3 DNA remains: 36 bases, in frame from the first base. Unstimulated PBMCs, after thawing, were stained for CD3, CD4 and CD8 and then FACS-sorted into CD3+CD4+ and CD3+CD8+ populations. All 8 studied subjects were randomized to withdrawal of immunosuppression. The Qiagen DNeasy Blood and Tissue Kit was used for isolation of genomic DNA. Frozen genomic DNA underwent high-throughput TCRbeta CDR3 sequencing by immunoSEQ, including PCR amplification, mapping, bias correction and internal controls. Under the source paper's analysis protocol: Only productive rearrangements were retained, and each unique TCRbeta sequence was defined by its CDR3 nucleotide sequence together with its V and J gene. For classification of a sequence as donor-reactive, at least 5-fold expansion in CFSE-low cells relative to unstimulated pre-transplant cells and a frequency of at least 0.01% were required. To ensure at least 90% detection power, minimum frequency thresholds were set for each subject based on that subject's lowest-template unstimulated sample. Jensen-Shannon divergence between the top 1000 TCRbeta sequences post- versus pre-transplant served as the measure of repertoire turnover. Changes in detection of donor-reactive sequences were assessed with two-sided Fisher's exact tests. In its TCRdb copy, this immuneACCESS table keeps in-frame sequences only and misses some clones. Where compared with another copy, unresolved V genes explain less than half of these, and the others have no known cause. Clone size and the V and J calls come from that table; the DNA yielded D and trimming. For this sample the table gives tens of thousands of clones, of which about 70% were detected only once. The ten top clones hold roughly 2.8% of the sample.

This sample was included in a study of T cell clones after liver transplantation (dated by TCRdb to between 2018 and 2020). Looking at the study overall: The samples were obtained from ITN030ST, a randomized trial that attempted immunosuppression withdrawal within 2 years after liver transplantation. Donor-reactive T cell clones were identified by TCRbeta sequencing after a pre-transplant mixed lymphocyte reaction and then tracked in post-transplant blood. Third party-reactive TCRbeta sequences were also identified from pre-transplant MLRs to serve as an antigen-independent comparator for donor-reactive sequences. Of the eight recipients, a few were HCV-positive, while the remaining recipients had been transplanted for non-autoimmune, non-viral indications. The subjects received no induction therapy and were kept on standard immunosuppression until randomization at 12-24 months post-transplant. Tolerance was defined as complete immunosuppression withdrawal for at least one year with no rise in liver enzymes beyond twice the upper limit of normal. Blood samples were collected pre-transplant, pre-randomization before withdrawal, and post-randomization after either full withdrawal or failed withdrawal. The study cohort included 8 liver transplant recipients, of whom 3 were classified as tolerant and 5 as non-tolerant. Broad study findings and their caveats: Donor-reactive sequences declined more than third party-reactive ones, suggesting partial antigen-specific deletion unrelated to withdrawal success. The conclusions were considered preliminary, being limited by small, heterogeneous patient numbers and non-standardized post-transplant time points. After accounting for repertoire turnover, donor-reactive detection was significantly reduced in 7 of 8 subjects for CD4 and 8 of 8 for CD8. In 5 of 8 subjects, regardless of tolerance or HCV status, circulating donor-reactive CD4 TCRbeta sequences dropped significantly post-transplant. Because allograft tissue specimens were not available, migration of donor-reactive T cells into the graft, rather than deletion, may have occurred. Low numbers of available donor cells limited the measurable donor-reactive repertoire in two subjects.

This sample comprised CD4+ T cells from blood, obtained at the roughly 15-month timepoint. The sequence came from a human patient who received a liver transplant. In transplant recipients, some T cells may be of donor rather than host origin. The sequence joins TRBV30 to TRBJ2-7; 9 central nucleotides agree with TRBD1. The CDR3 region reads CAWSGTGGLEYF. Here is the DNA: TGTGCCTGGAGTGGAACAGGGGGCTTAGAATACTTC. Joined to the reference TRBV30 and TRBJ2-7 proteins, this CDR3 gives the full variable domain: SQTIHQWPATLVQPVGSPLSLECTVEGTSNPNLYWYRQAAGRGLQLLFYSVGIGQISSEVPQNLSASRPQDRQFILSSKKLLLSDSGFYLCAWSGTGGLEYFGPGTRLTVT.